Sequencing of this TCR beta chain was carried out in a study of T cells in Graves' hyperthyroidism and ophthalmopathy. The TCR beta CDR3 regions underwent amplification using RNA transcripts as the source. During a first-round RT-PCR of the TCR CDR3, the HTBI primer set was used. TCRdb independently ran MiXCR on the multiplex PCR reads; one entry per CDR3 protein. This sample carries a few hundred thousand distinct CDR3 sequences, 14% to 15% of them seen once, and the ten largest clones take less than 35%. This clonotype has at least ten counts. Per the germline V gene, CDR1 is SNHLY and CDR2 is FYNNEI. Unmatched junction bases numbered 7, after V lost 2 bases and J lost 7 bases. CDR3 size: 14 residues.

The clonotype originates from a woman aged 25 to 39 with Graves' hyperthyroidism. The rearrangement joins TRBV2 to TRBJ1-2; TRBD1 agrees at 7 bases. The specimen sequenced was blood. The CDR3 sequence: CASSETGEVGGYTF. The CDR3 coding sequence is TGTGCCAGCAGTGAAACAGGGGAAGTCGGTGGCTACACCTTC.